This T cell receptor beta chain was identified during a study of OX40 agonist ivuxolimab in advanced cancers. The overall study: Of the participants, around 43% had some prior anti-PD-1, anti-PD-L1 or anti-CTLA-4 therapy, which was allowed. The study's findings and limits: At 0.1 to 3.0 mg/kg, clonal expansion of CD4+ and CD8+ blood T cells had occurred by week 6. Partial responders at 0.1-3.0 mg/kg had among the lowest clonal expansion. Among expanded peripheral T cells, antigen specificity went undetermined.

The CDR3 extends over 15 amino acids. The V end lost 0 bases, the J end lost 4 bases, and 9 bases lay between the germline ends. Germline V gene lookup returns CDR1 SGHTA and CDR2 FQGNSA. On this clone: The antigen remains unidentified.

Clones were sequenced by immunoSEQ multiplex PCR, and TCRdb holds only the in-frame ones, with some missing. The sample includes fewer than 90,000 clones, about nine tenths of them seen just once. This clonotype was sampled from an adult with an advanced solid tumor such as melanoma, head and neck, liver or kidney cancer. The material sequenced was CD4+ or CD8+ T cells sorted from blood, taken in a trial of the OX40 agonist ivuxolimab. The chain couples TRBV7-2 to TRBJ2-2, with D unresolved. CDR3: CASSLAAEITGELFF. The CDR3 DNA reads as TGTGCCAGCAGCTTAGCGGCGGAAATCACCGGGGAGCTGTTTTTT.